Listed below are T cell receptor beta chains from one sample, sequenced in a study of cytomegalovirus exposure and HLA in healthy donors. The repertoire was sequenced with immunoSEQ multiplex PCR; TCRdb's copy has only in-frame clones and lacks some. Of tens of thousands of clones in the sample, approximately 72% were seen once. The material sequenced was PBMCs. The receptor source for this set is a woman aged 45-65 years in good health and CMV-seronegative. Both conserved end residues are part of each CDR3. The order of the fields is J gene, D gene, clone size, V gene, CDR3 DNA, CDR3 protein. A D gene is named only where the DNA matches it firmly. A clone size is listed for some rows: how often the clone was seen (once, few, many), or a class if it is expanded.

J gene: TRBJ2-7; D gene: TRBD2; clone size: NA; V gene: TRBV5-1; CDR3 DNA: TGCGCCAGCAGAAAGAAAACTAGCGGGACAACCTCCTACGAGCAGTACTTC; CDR3 protein: CASRKKTSGTTSYEQYF
J gene: TRBJ2-2; D gene: TRBD2; clone size: NA; V gene: TRBV5-1; CDR3 DNA: TGCGCCAGCACGGAGTTAGCGGGGGACGAAATCGGGGAGCTGTTTTTT; CDR3 protein: CASTELAGDEIGELFF
J gene: TRBJ2-2; D gene: NA; clone size: NA; V gene: TRBV21-1; CDR3 DNA: TGTGCCAGCAGCAATAGTGGCTCAAAAACCGGACAGGGCAGAACCGGGGAGCTGTTTTTT; CDR3 protein: CASSNSGSKTGQGRTGELFF
J gene: TRBJ1-2; D gene: NA; clone size: NA; V gene: TRBV21-1; CDR3 DNA: TGTGCCAGCAGGTCGACAGGGCGAAACTATGGCTACACCTTC; CDR3 protein: CASRSTGRNYGYTF
J gene: TRBJ2-1; D gene: TRBD2; clone size: NA; V gene: TRBV7-8; CDR3 DNA: TGTGCCAGCAGCTTCAAGACTAGCGCGTACAATGAGCAGTTCTTC; CDR3 protein: CASSFKTSAYNEQFF
J gene: TRBJ2-7; D gene: TRBD1; clone size: NA; V gene: TRBV19; CDR3 DNA: TGTGCCAGTAGCATCCGGGACAGGGGTGGTTACGAGCAGTACTTC; CDR3 protein: CASSIRDRGGYEQYF
J gene: TRBJ1-2; D gene: NA; clone size: NA; V gene: TRBV29-1; CDR3 DNA: TGCAGCGTGGAGGCGGGGCAGGCAATGATCTATGGCTACACCTTC; CDR3 protein: CSVEAGQAMIYGYTF
J gene: TRBJ2-7; D gene: TRBD1; clone size: NA; V gene: TRBV29-1; CDR3 DNA: TGCAGCGTTGACGGGACAGGGGGCCTCGAGCAGTACTTC; CDR3 protein: CSVDGTGGLEQYF
J gene: TRBJ1-4; D gene: NA; clone size: few; V gene: TRBV7-9; CDR3 DNA: TGTGCCAGCAGTTCCGGGACACCCTTGCAACTGTTTTTT; CDR3 protein: CASSSGTPLQLFF
J gene: TRBJ2-1; D gene: TRBD2; clone size: NA; V gene: TRBV7-6; CDR3 DNA: TGTGCCAGCAGCAAGGGACTAGCGGGAGGGAACTCCTACAATGAGCAGTTCTTC; CDR3 protein: CASSKGLAGGNSYNEQFF
J gene: TRBJ2-5; D gene: NA; clone size: NA; V gene: TRBV21-1; CDR3 DNA: TGTGCCAGGACAGGGGGTAAGACCCAGTACTTC; CDR3 protein: CARTGGKTQYF
J gene: TRBJ2-3; D gene: NA; clone size: few; V gene: TRBV27; CDR3 DNA: TGTGCCAGCAGCCAAAACGGGGTGACAGATACGCAGTATTTT; CDR3 protein: CASSQNGVTDTQYF
J gene: TRBJ1-2; D gene: NA; clone size: NA; V gene: TRBV9; CDR3 DNA: TGTGCCAGCAGCGTAGGGGTGACAGCATATGGCTACACCTTC; CDR3 protein: CASSVGVTAYGYTF
J gene: TRBJ2-4; D gene: NA; clone size: NA; V gene: TRBV7-9; CDR3 DNA: TGTGCCAGCAGCTTAGTAGGGGCTGGGAACATTCAGTACTTC; CDR3 protein: CASSLVGAGNIQYF
J gene: TRBJ1-1; D gene: NA; clone size: few; V gene: TRBV29-1; CDR3 DNA: TGCAGCACTACAAACCTGAACACTGAAGCTTTCTTT; CDR3 protein: CSTTNLNTEAFF
J gene: TRBJ2-1; D gene: TRBD2; clone size: once; V gene: TRBV4-2; CDR3 DNA: TGTGCCAGCAGCCAAGTGGGACTCGGGGGGGGAGGGAGCTCCTACAATGAGCAGTTCTTC; CDR3 protein: CASSQVGLGGGGSSYNEQFF
J gene: TRBJ1-2; D gene: TRBD1; clone size: few; V gene: TRBV6-1; CDR3 DNA: TGTGCCAGCACCGGACAGGGTGGTAAGGGCTACACCTTC; CDR3 protein: CASTGQGGKGYTF
J gene: TRBJ1-4; D gene: NA; clone size: NA; V gene: TRBV6-5; CDR3 DNA: TGTGCCAGCAGTTACTCGGCAGGCCTAACTGAAAAACTGTTTTTT; CDR3 protein: CASSYSAGLTEKLFF
J gene: TRBJ2-1; D gene: NA; clone size: NA; V gene: TRBV6-5; CDR3 DNA: TGTGCCAGCAGCCCAGGGGCCGCTTGGGGTGAGCAGTTCTTC; CDR3 protein: CASSPGAAWGEQFF
J gene: TRBJ1-2; D gene: NA; clone size: NA; V gene: TRBV7-2; CDR3 DNA: TGTGCCAGCAGCTACACCAGCGGTAACTATGGCTACACCTTC; CDR3 protein: CASSYTSGNYGYTF
J gene: TRBJ2-5; D gene: TRBD2; clone size: NA; V gene: TRBV5-1; CDR3 DNA: TGCGCCAGCAGCTTGGAGGGCGGGGGTGAGACCCAGTACTTC; CDR3 protein: CASSLEGGGETQYF
J gene: TRBJ1-2; D gene: TRBD1; clone size: NA; V gene: TRBV7-2; CDR3 DNA: TGTGCCAGCAGCCCCCGACAGGGGCGATATGGCTACACCTTC; CDR3 protein: CASSPRQGRYGYTF
J gene: TRBJ1-4; D gene: TRBD1; clone size: NA; V gene: TRBV9; CDR3 DNA: TGTGCCAGCAGCGTAGCGTCCGGGACAGGAAATGAAAAACTGTTTTTT; CDR3 protein: CASSVASGTGNEKLFF
J gene: TRBJ2-5; D gene: NA; clone size: NA; V gene: TRBV23-1; CDR3 DNA: TGCGCCACCCTCCAAGAGACCCAGTACTTC; CDR3 protein: CATLQETQYF
J gene: TRBJ2-1; D gene: TRBD2; clone size: NA; V gene: TRBV7-2; CDR3 DNA: TGTGCCAGCACACCGACCGGGGGGGCCGGCAGGCAGTTCTTC; CDR3 protein: CASTPTGGAGRQFF
J gene: TRBJ2-7; D gene: TRBD1; clone size: NA; V gene: TRBV19; CDR3 DNA: TGTGCCAGTAGTCCCGACAGGGGGAAATCCCCGGGCCGCTACGAGCAGTACTTC; CDR3 protein: CASSPDRGKSPGRYEQYF
J gene: TRBJ2-7; D gene: TRBD2; clone size: few; V gene: TRBV5-4; CDR3 DNA: TGTGCCAGCAGCTTGGAATCGGGAGGGCTTTACGAGCAGTACTTC; CDR3 protein: CASSLESGGLYEQYF
J gene: TRBJ1-5; D gene: NA; clone size: NA; V gene: TRBV11-2; CDR3 DNA: TGTGCCAGCAGCTTACAGAGCAATCAGCCCCAGCATTTT; CDR3 protein: CASSLQSNQPQHF
J gene: TRBJ2-1; D gene: NA; clone size: few; V gene: TRBV28; CDR3 DNA: TGTGCCAGCAGTTTACCCATTACTAGTTCGGGTGAGCAGTTCTTC; CDR3 protein: CASSLPITSSGEQFF
J gene: TRBJ2-7; D gene: NA; clone size: NA; V gene: TRBV5-1; CDR3 DNA: TGCGCCAGCAGCCCCGACTGGACCTACGAGCAGTACTTC; CDR3 protein: CASSPDWTYEQYF
J gene: TRBJ2-1; D gene: TRBD1; clone size: NA; V gene: TRBV6-5; CDR3 DNA: TGTGCCAGCAGGGAGCAGGGGGCTAGGTACAATGAGCAGTTCTTC; CDR3 protein: CASREQGARYNEQFF